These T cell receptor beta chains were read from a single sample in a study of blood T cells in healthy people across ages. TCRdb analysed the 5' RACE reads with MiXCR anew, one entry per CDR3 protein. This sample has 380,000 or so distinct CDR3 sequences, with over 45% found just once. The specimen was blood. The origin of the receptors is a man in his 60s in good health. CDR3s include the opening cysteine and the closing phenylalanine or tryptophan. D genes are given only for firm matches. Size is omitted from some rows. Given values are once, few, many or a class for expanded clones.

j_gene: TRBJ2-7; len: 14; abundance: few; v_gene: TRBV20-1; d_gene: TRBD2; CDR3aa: CSAPTSWGSYEQYF; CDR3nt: TGCAGTGCCCCGACTAGCTGGGGCTCCTACGAGCAGTACTTC
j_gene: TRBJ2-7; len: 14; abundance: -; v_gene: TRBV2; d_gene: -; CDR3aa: CASTAGTVYNEQYF; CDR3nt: TGTGCCAGCACCGCGGGGACAGTATACAATGAGCAGTACTTC
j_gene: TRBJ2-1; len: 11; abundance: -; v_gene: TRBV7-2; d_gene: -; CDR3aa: CASSASKKQFF; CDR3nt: TGTGCCAGCAGCGCCAGTAAGAAGCAGTTCTTC
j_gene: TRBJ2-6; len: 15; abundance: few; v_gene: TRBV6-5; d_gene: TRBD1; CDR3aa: CASSDQGARANVLTF; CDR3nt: TGTGCCAGCAGTGACCAGGGGGCTCGGGCCAACGTCCTGACTTTC
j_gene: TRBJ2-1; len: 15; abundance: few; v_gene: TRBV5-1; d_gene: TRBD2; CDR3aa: CASSLKLAAASEQFF; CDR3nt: TGCGCCAGCAGCTTGAAACTAGCGGCGGCCAGTGAGCAGTTCTTC
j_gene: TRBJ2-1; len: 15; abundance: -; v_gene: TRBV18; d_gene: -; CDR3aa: CASSPVGSSYNEQFF; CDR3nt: TGTGCCAGCTCACCGGTCGGGAGCTCCTACAATGAGCAGTTCTTC
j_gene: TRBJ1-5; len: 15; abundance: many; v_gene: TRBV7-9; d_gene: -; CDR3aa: CASSLETGGNQPQHF; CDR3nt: TGTGCCAGCAGCTTAGAAACGGGGGGCAATCAGCCCCAGCATTTT
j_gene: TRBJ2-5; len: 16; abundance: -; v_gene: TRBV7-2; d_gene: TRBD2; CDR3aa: CASSLGLTGGGETQYF; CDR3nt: TGTGCCAGCAGCTTAGGGCTAACGGGAGGGGGAGAGACCCAGTACTTC
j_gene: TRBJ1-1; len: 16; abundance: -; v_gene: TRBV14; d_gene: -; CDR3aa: CASSQDLGGLATEAFF; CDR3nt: TGTGCCAGCAGCCAAGATCTAGGAGGTTTGGCCACTGAAGCTTTCTTT
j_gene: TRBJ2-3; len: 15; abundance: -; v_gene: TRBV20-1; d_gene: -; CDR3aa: CSAVHRKGPTDTQYF; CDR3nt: TGCAGTGCTGTACATAGGAAGGGTCCCACAGATACGCAGTATTTT
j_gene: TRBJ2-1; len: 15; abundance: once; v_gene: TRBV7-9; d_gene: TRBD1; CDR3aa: CASSSGTGVYNEQFF; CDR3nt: TGTGCCAGCAGCAGCGGGACAGGGGTTTACAATGAGCAGTTCTTC
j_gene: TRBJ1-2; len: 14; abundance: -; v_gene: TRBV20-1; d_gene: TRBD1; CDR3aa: CSASLAGGKSGYTF; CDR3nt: TGCAGTGCTAGTCTGGCAGGGGGCAAAAGCGGCTACACCTTC
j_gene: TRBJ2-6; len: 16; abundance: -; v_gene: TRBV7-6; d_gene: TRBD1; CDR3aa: CASSTNRGRGANVLTF; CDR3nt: TGTGCCAGCAGCACAAACAGGGGGCGTGGGGCCAACGTCCTGACTTTC
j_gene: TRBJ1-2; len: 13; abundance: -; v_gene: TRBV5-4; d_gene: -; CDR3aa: CASSLWESYGYTF; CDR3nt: TGTGCCAGCAGCTTGTGGGAGAGCTATGGCTACACCTTC
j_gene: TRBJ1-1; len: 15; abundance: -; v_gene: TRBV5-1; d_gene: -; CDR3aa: CASSTGGPSNTEAFF; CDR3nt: TGCGCCAGCAGCACCGGCGGACCGTCGAACACTGAAGCTTTCTTT
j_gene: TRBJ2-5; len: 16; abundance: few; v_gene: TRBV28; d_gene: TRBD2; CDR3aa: CASSPQAGGPRETQYF; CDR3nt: TGTGCCAGCAGTCCCCAAGCGGGAGGGCCTCGGGAGACCCAGTACTTC
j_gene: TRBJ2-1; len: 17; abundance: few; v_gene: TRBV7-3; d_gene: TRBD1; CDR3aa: CASSLTRAGTGGYEQFF; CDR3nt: TGTGCCAGCAGCTTAACACGAGCCGGGACAGGGGGTTACGAGCAGTTCTTC
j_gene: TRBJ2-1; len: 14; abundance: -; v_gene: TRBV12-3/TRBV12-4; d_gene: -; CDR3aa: CASSPGAAGNEQFF; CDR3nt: TGTGCCAGCAGCCCAGGCGCCGCCGGGAATGAGCAGTTCTTC
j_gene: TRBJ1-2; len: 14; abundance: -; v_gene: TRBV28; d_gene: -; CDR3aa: CASRGTGGLSGYTF; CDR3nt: TGTGCCAGCAGGGGGACGGGGGGGCTCTCTGGCTACACCTTC
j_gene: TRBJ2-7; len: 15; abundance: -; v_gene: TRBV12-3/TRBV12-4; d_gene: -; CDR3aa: CASTHGWGRGNEQYF; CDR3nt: TGTGCCAGCACCCACGGCTGGGGGCGCGGAAATGAGCAGTACTTC
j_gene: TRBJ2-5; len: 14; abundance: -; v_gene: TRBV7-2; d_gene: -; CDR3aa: CASSTDRRQETQYF; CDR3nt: TGTGCCAGCAGCACAGACAGGAGACAAGAGACCCAGTACTTC
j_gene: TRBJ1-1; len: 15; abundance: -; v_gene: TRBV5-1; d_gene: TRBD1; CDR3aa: CASSYRQGRNTEAFF; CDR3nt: TGCGCCAGCAGCTACCGACAGGGGAGGAACACTGAAGCTTTCTTT
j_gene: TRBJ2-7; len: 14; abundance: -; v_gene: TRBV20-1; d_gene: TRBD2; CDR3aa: CSAGMGGTSYEQYF; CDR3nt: TGCAGTGCAGGAATGGGGGGGACTTCCTACGAGCAGTACTTC
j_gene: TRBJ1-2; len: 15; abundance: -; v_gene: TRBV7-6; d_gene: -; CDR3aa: CASSPQNEPIGGYTF; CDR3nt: TGTGCCAGCAGCCCTCAAAATGAACCCATTGGTGGCTACACCTTC
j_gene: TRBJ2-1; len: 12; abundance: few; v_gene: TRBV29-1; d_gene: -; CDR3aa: CSGQGPANEQFF; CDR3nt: TGCAGCGGGCAGGGTCCCGCCAATGAGCAGTTCTTC
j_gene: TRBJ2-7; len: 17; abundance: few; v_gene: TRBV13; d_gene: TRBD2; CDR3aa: CASSTYGGGRAHHEQYF; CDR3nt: TGTGCCAGCAGCACGTACGGTGGCGGGAGGGCCCACCACGAGCAGTACTTC
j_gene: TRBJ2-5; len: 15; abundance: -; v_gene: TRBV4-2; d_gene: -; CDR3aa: CASSPRAGSDTEQYF; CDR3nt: TGTGCCAGCAGCCCTCGCGCCGGGAGTGATACGGAGCAGTACTTC
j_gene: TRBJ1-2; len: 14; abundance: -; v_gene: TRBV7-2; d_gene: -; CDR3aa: CASRRALSRSGYTF; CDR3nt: TGTGCCAGCAGAAGAGCCCTCTCGCGTAGTGGCTACACCTTC
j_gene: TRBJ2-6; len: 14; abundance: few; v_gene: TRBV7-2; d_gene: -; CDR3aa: CASSPRGGANVLTF; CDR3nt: TGTGCCAGCAGCCCGCGAGGTGGGGCCAACGTCCTGACTTTC
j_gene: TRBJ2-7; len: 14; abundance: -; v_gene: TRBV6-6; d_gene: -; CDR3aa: CASRKGPRDYEQYF; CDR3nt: TGTGCCAGCAGAAAAGGGCCTAGGGACTACGAGCAGTACTTC
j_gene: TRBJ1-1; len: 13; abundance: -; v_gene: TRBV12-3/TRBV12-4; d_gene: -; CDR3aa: CASSVELNTEAFF; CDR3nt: TGTGCCAGCAGTGTAGAGTTAAACACTGAAGCTTTCTTT
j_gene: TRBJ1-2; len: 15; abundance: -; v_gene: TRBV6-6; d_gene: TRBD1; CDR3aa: CASSYWDRESYGYTF; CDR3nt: TGTGCCAGCAGTTACTGGGACAGGGAGTCCTATGGCTACACCTTC
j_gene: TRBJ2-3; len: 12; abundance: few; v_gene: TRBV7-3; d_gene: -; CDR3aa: CASSPPSGTQYF; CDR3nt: TGTGCCAGCAGCCCCCCAAGTGGCACGCAGTATTTT
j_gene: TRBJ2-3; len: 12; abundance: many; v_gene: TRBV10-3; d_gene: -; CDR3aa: CAISESEDTQYF; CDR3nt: TGTGCCATCAGTGAGTCGGAGGATACGCAGTATTTT
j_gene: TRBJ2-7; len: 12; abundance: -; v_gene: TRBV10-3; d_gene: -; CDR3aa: CAIGLAGEGQYF; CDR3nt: TGTGCCATCGGGCTAGCAGGGGAGGGGCAGTACTTC
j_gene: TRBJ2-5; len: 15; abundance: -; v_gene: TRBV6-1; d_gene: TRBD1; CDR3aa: CASTRDRGGQETQYF; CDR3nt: TGTGCCAGCACCAGGGACAGGGGAGGGCAAGAGACCCAGTACTTC
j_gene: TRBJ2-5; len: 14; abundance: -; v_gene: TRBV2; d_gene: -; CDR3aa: CASSAGGVWETQYF; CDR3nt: TGTGCCAGCAGTGCAGGGGGGGTCTGGGAGACCCAGTACTTC
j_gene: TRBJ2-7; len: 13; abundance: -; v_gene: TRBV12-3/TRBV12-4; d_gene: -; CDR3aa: CASRPSASYEQYF; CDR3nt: TGTGCCAGCAGGCCAAGCGCCTCCTACGAGCAGTACTTC
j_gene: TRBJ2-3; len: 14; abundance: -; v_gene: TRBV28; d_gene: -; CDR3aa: CASSLLYSTDTQYF; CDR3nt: TGTGCCAGCAGTTTACTTTATAGCACAGATACGCAGTATTTT
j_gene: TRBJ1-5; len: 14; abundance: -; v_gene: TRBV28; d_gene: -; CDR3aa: CASSLGGFDQPQHF; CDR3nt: TGTGCCAGCAGTTTAGGGGGCTTTGATCAGCCCCAGCATTTT
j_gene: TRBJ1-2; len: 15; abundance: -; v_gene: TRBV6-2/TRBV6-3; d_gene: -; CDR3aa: CASTEPRDGNYGYTF; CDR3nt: TGTGCCAGCACCGAGCCCCGGGACGGGAACTATGGCTACACCTTC
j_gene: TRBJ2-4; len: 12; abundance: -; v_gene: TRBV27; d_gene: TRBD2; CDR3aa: CASSPGRDIQYF; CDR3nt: TGTGCCAGCAGTCCGGGGAGGGACATTCAGTACTTC
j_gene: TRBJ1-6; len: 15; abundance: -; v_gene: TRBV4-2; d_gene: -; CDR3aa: CASSSSWEDNSPLHF; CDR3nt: TGTGCCAGCAGCTCCTCTTGGGAGGACAATTCACCCCTCCACTTT
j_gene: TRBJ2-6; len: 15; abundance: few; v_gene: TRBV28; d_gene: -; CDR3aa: CASSLGRAVPNVLTF; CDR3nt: TGTGCCAGCAGTTTGGGCAGGGCAGTTCCCAACGTCCTGACTTTC
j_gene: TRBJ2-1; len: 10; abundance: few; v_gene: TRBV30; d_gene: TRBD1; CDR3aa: CAWVGGEQFF; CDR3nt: TGTGCCTGGGTAGGGGGCGAGCAGTTCTTC
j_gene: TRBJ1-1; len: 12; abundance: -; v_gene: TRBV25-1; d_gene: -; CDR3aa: CASSDVGGGAFF; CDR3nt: TGTGCCAGCAGTGATGTAGGCGGCGGGGCTTTCTTT
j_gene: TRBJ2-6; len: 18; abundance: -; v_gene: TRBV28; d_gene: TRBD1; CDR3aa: CASSLTGGLSSGANVLTF; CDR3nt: TGTGCCAGCAGTTTAACAGGGGGCCTTAGCTCTGGGGCCAACGTCCTGACTTTC
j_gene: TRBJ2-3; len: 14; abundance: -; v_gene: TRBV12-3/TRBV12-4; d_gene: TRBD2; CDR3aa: CASSLRRESDTQYF; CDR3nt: TGTGCCAGCAGTTTACGGCGGGAGTCGGATACGCAGTATTTT
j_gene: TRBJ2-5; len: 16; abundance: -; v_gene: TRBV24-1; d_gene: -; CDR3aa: CATSDSLEEGQETQYF; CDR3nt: TGTGCCACCAGTGATTCATTGGAGGAAGGCCAAGAGACCCAGTACTTC
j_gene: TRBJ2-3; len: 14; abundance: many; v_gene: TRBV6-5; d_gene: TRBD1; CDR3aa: CASRTGVWTDTQYF; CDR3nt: TGTGCCAGCAGGACAGGGGTTTGGACAGATACGCAGTATTTT
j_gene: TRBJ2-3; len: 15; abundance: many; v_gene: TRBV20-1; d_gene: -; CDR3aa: CSALIGGDGTDTQYF; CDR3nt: TGCAGTGCCTTAATCGGGGGAGACGGCACAGATACGCAGTATTTT
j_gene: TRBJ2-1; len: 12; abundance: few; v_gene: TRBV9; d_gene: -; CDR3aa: CASSPREVEQFF; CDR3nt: TGTGCCAGCAGCCCCCGTGAGGTTGAGCAGTTCTTC
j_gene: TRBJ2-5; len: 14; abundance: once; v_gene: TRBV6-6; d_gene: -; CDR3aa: CASRYLNLQETQYF; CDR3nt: TGTGCCAGCAGGTACCTGAACCTCCAAGAGACCCAGTACTTC
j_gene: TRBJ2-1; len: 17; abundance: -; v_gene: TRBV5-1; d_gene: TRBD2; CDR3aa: CASSTGLAGGFYNEQFF; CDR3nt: TGCGCCAGCAGCACCGGACTAGCGGGAGGGTTCTACAATGAGCAGTTCTTC